This T cell receptor beta chain was identified during a study of T cell responses to AZD1222 COVID-19 vaccine. Repertoires were generated with immunoSEQ multiplex PCR, while TCRdb's copy carries only in-frame clones and drops some. The top ten hold less than 5.5% of the sample, which has roughly 90,000 clones, just over 90% seen once. Study observations and caveats: In a largely white British group with more females than males, clonal diversity was possibly underestimated.

As for this clone: The target antigen is unknown.

The source of this sequence is an adult in good health. The starting material was peripheral blood, obtained on day 0 of MenACWY control vaccination.

DNA of the CDR3: TGTGCCAGCAGCTACATGAACACTGAAGCTTTCTTT. Its protein is CASSYMNTEAFF. The V call is TRBV7-9, the J call TRBJ1-1; D gene uncertain. The CDR3 contains 12 residues. Germline CDR1 SEHNR, CDR2 FQNEAQ (reference sequence). Trimming removed 4 bases from V and 0 bases from J, with 3 bases in between.